This T cell receptor beta chain was recorded in a study of blood T cell repertoires in COVID-19 (dated by TCRdb to about 2020). For the study in its entirety: Collaborator samples came from the United States, Italy and Spain and covered acute and convalescent phases of COVID-19. The material from the prospective study consisted of cDNA or gDNA derived from T cells, B-cell-depleted T cells, or PBMCs. Subjects who had been exposed to COVID-19, were actively infected with it, or had recovered from it provided the deeply sampled blood TCRbeta repertoires that made up the dataset. The repertoires were made available in a free public database intended to serve as a resource for research on the immune response to SARS-CoV-2. The samples were drawn from two sources: the first 160 participants of the ongoing ImmuneRACE study, and over 950 subjects contributed by 6 global collaborators. A de-identified subject ID, COVID-19 status, age in years and sex were almost always included in the sample metadata. HLA class I and class II types, where available, came from metadata supplied by the sample provider rather than from assay-based typing.

The CDR3 sequence holds 13 residues, the cysteine and phenylalanine included. The sequence is cut down to CDR3 DNA, 39 bases in frame from base 1. Relative to germline, V is missing 5 bases and J is missing 3 bases, with 4 bases of the junction outside any gene match. CDR1 and CDR2 (SGHRS, YFSETQ) derive from the germline V gene. Summary of the overall study and its limitations: Clinical and demographic metadata were provided uncurated, with the amount varying by source and participant.

TCRbeta CDR3 regions were amplified from genomic DNA using the immunoSEQ Assay, a bias-controlled multiplex PCR. The source study handled its data this way. The number of nucleated cells in each sample was estimated from the amplification of reference gene primers within the assay. To quantify the absolute abundance of each unique TCRbeta CDR3 rearrangement, sequence reads were collapsed and filtered. Productive Simpson clonality was computed per sample as the square root of Simpson's diversity index over productive rearrangements. The immuneACCESS repertoire file appears here via TCRdb, limited to in-frame rearrangements. These files lack a portion of the clones; in checked studies, under half of the deficit traces to unresolved V genes, and the cause of the others is not known. V, J and clone size are those of that table, while D and trimming were read from the DNA. The sample table holds some 75,000 clones, of which 70% to 90% were seen once. 6% to 6.5% of the sample goes to the ten largest clones.

One collaborating source in Seattle enrolled patients during active infection and followed them longitudinally through the course of disease. Collaborating institutions collected whole blood in K2EDTA tubes following their own protocols. For TCRbeta analysis, collaborators shipped samples in one of three forms: frozen whole blood, isolated PBMCs, or DNA extracted from either of those sample types. Notes on this clone: The antigen it recognizes is unknown. No quality values exist for individual bases; no much larger clone is one base distant. The same CDR3 is also encoded by other DNA sequences in this sample.

The receptor was isolated from a man aged 80 or over with COVID-19, enrolled during active disease. The chain couples TRBV5-1 to TRBJ2-7, with 8 bases aligning to TRBD1. Sequencing was done on a sample of peripheral blood. In nucleotide form, the sequence is TGCGCCAGCAGTCGGGACAGGAGCTACGAGCAGTACTTC. It encodes CASSRDRSYEQYF.